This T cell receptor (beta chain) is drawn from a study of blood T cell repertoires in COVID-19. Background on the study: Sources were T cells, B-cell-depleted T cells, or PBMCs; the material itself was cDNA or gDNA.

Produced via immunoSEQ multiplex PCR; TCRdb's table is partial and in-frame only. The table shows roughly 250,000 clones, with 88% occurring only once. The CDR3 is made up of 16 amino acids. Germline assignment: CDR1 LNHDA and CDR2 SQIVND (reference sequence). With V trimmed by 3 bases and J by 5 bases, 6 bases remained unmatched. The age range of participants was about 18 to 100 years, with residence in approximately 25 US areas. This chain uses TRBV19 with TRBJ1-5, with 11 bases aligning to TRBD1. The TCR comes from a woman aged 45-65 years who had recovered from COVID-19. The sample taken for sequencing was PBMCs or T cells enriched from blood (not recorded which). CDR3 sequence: CASSILRTGGYQPQHF. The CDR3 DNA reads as TGTGCCAGTAGTATCCTGAGGACAGGGGGCTATCAGCCCCAGCATTTT.